These 25 T cell receptor beta chains share one sample of origin, sequenced in a study of T cell repertoires in cytomegalovirus infection. From the reads, TCRdb called clonotypes with MiXCR, one entry per CDR3 protein. The sample records around 130,000 distinct CDR3 sequences, about 10% being singletons. The sequenced sample consisted of PBMCs. These receptors all stem from a human donor in good health (CMV status not recorded). Some clones in this sample may be carry-over from other donors' samples.

The V gene is TRBV6-2 or TRBV6-3, the J gene TRBJ2-2; D is possibly TRBD2 (5 bases). The CDR3 extends over 15 amino acids. With 6 bases removed from V and 5 bases from J, the gap between germline ends came to 16 bases. Germline lookup yields CDR1 MNHEY and CDR2 SVGEGT. DNA for the CDR3: TGTGCCAGCAGACAAAAACTAGGATTGACCGGGGAGCTGTTTTTT. It specifies CASRQKLGLTGELFF.

CDR3 amino acids: CASRLVRGVGYTF. For the CDR3, the DNA is TGTGCCAGCAGACTCGTAAGGGGCGTTGGCTACACCTTC. This chain links TRBV5-6 with TRBJ1-2; weak D call: TRBD1 (5 bases). V was pared by 5 bases and J by 7 bases, with 15 bases between. Germline-derived CDR1 and CDR2 are SGHDT and YYEEEE. This CDR3 is 13 amino acids long.

This clonotype appeared many times. The CDR3 spells CSARDLRGGEQPQHF. The CDR3 DNA reads TGCAGTGCTAGAGACCTGAGGGGAGGGGAACAGCCCCAGCATTTT. The chain carries TRBV20-1 and TRBJ1-5; D is possibly TRBD1 (5 bases). Trimming took off 0 bases at V and 7 bases at J, with 16 bases between the two ends. Germline CDR1 is DFQATT and CDR2 is SNEGSKA (reference sequence). CDR3 size: 15 residues.

This clonotype has a count of ten or more. V is TRBV7-8 and J is TRBJ2-5; no firm D call. V shed 2 bases and J shed 5 bases, with 9 bases lying between them. The CDR3 spans 13 residues. Germline V CDR1 and CDR2: SGHVS, FQNEAQ. CDR3 region: CASSLTTAETQYF. Here the CDR3 DNA reads TGTGCCAGCAGCTTAACAACAGCGGAGACCCAGTACTTC.

In this sample, this clonotype turned up many times. V usage is TRBV14 and J usage is TRBJ2-7; D is perhaps TRBD1 (6 bases). The germline V and J ends were trimmed by 8 bases and 2 bases, with 16 bases remaining between them. Germline CDR1 is SGHDN and CDR2 is FVKESK. The CDR3 runs 14 residues. CDR3 protein: CASGKDRTPYEQYF. The CDR3 DNA is TGTGCCAGCGGAAAAGACAGGACCCCCTACGAGCAGTACTTC.

This clonotype was recorded at least ten times. This chain uses TRBV6-5 with TRBJ1-1, with D possibly matching TRBD1 (5 bases). The CDR3 is 12 residues long. V lost 7 bases and J 11 bases, leaving 17 bases between the germline ends. Germline V gives CDR1 MNHEY, CDR2 SVGAGI. The DNA of the CDR3 is TGTGCCAGCACCCGGGGGACTTCGGAGGCTTTCTTT. Translation: CASTRGTSEAFF.

With respect to this clonotype: A much larger clonotype is one base distant, so this may be a read error. This chain links TRBV28 with TRBJ2-1; D is perhaps TRBD2 (6 bases). Germline V lookup: CDR1 MDHEN, CDR2 SYDVKM. CDR3 length: 15 amino acids. CDR3 DNA: TGTGCCAGCAGCTTACCGGGACTCCAGATTTATGAGCAGATCTTC. As protein: CASSLPGLQIYEQIF.

This clonotype was found many times. This chain links TRBV10-3 with TRBJ2-7; D possibly corresponds to TRBD2 (6 bases). The ends were cut back, 6 bases at V and 7 bases at J, with 19 bases in the middle. CDR1 is ENHRY, CDR2 SYGVKD, per germline. The CDR3 loop spans 14 amino acids. CDR3 residues: CAIRTGTGEGEQYF. The CDR3 nucleotides are TGTGCCATCAGAACCGGGACGGGGGAAGGAGAGCAGTACTTC.

This clonotype was observed a few times. V is TRBV10-3 and J is TRBJ1-1; unclear D gene. The V end was cut by 8 bases, the J end by 2 bases, with 12 bases between. CDR3 length: 13 amino acids. The germline V gene has CDR1 ENHRY and CDR2 SYGVKD. The CDR3 DNA reads as TGTGCCATCGCACCGAGTTTTAACACTGAAGCTTTCTTT. Residues: CAIAPSFNTEAFF.

This clonotype was seen many times. The chain carries TRBV7-2 and TRBJ2-3, with D tentatively TRBD2 (5 bases). V shed 0 bases and J shed 5 bases, with 9 bases lying between them. This CDR3 is built from 14 residues. Germline V gene sequence: CDR1 SGHTA, CDR2 FQGNSA. CDR3 residues: CASSLAVGEDTQYF. In DNA, the CDR3 is TGTGCCAGCAGCTTAGCGGTCGGGGAAGATACGCAGTATTTT.

This clonotype was recorded many times. CDR3 DNA: TGTGCCAGCAGCATGGGGACTAGCGGATACAATGAGCAGTTCTTC. It specifies CASSMGTSGYNEQFF. The chain employs TRBV12-3 or TRBV12-4 and TRBJ2-1; 11 nucleotides agree with TRBD2. The V gene end was trimmed by 6 bases and the J gene end by 4 bases; junction bases not matched to a gene: 5. This CDR3 region has 15 residues.

This clonotype appeared many times. The chain combines TRBV2 with TRBJ2-6, with unresolved D. V dropped 6 bases and J dropped 0 bases, with 6 bases sitting between them. The germline gives CDR1 SNHLY, CDR2 FYNNEI. This CDR3 contains 14 residues. CDR3 region: CASRQSSGANVLTF. The CDR3 DNA sequence: TGTGCCAGCAGACAGAGCTCTGGGGCCAACGTCCTGACTTTC. Variable domain in full (rest from reference TRBV2 and TRBJ2-6): EPEVTQTPSHQVTQMGQEVILRCVPISNHLYFYWYRQILGQKVEFLVSFYNNEISEKSEIFDDQFSVERPDGSNFTLKIRSTKLEDSAMYFCASRQSSGANVLTFGAGSRLTVL.

As regards this clonotype: This may be a read error: a much more frequent sequence differs by one nucleotide. The chain is built from TRBV20-1 and TRBJ2-3, with D possibly TRBD2 on 5 matching bases. Trimming stripped 4 bases from V and 0 bases from J, with 14 bases between. CDR3 length: 15 amino acids. Germline V lookup: CDR1 DFQATT, CDR2 SNEGSKA (reference sequence). The CDR3 is CSATLYGESTDTQYF. CDR3 DNA sequence: TGCAGTGCTACCCTATACGGGGAAAGCACAGATACGCAGTATTTT.

This clonotype has a count of ten or more. This chain uses TRBV11-2 with TRBJ2-3, with D hard to call. In germline, CDR1 is SGHAT, CDR2 FQNNGV. This CDR3 comprises 15 residues. V lost 1 base to trimming and J lost 5 bases, with 13 bases between them. The CDR3 loop is CASSLAPTMIDTQYF. In nucleotides, the CDR3 is TGTGCCAGCAGCTTAGCCCCCACGATGATAGATACGCAGTATTTT.

Many counts were recorded for this clonotype. V and J are TRBV28 and TRBJ1-1; no reliable D call. Trimming took 5 bases from V and 4 from J, leaving 11 bases between them. The CDR3 loop spans 13 amino acids. The germline V gene has CDR1 MDHEN and CDR2 SYDVKM. The CDR3 is CASSTLSGTEAFF. The CDR3 DNA is TGTGCCAGCAGTACTTTGTCTGGCACTGAAGCTTTCTTT.

This clonotype has a count of ten or more. The chain has TRBV7-2 and TRBJ1-6, with D unclear. Germline values: CDR1 SGHTA, CDR2 FQGNSA. The CDR3 is 15 amino acids. Trimming left V 1 base short and J 3 bases short, with 7 bases between. Here the CDR3 reads CASSLVTSYNSPLHF. CDR3 bases: TGTGCCAGCAGCTTAGTAACGAGCTATAATTCACCCCTCCACTTT.

This chain joins TRBV20-1 and TRBJ2-3, with 8 bases aligning to TRBD1. The CDR3 runs to 15 residues. Per the germline V gene, CDR1 is DFQATT and CDR2 is SNEGSKA (reference sequence). The J segment lost 4 bases and the V segment lost 3 bases, leaving 9 bases of the junction unmatched. The CDR3 DNA is TGCAGTGCTAGCTGGGGGACAGGTGGGTCAGATACGCAGTATTTT. Its protein product is CSASWGTGGSDTQYF.

This clonotype was detected many times. The chain is built from TRBV7-2 and TRBJ1-1, with 8 nucleotides matching TRBD1. V trimming: 5 bases; J trimming: 3 bases; junction bases outside the gene matches: 11. CDR3 length equals 16 residues. Germline V gene data show CDR1 as SGHTA and CDR2 as FQGNSA. CDR3 DNA sequence: TGTGCCAGCAGCCTACCCCCTGGACAGGGCGACACTGAAGCTTTCTTT. Translating it yields CASSLPPGQGDTEAFF. Variable domain in full (rest from reference TRBV7-2 and TRBJ1-1): GAGVSQSPSNKVTEKGKDVELRCDPISGHTALYWYRQSLGQGLEFLIYFQGNSAPDKSGLPSDRFSAERTGGSVSTLTIQRTQQEDSAVYLCASSLPPGQGDTEAFFGQGTRLTVV.

This clonotype came up many times. This chain links TRBV7-3 with TRBJ1-1; the D is unclear. Trimming shortened V by 5 bases and J by 2 bases, and 21 bases separated the two germline ends. The CDR3 contains 17 residues. From germline, CDR1 is SGHTA and CDR2 FQGTGA. CDR3 DNA sequence: TGTGCCAGCAGCCCACACCAGCTTACACCCCAAAACACTGAAGCTTTCTTT. It specifies CASSPHQLTPQNTEAFF.

The chain links TRBV7-9 to TRBJ2-2; a possible D gene is TRBD1 (6 bases). The germline V gene has CDR1 SEHNR and CDR2 FQNEAQ (reference sequence). The germline V and J ends were trimmed by 5 bases and 0 bases, with 16 bases remaining between them. The CDR3 length is 17 residues. The DNA for the CDR3 is TGTGCCAGCAGCAGCCTTGGGACATTCGCGAACACCGGGGAGCTGTTTTTT. Its protein is CASSSLGTFANTGELFF.

This clonotype was seen ten or more times. The chain's CDR3 is CANGDGYEQYF. CDR3 sequence (DNA): TGTGCCAACGGGGACGGCTACGAGCAGTACTTC. The chain carries TRBV10-3 and TRBJ2-7; possibly TRBD1 or TRBD2 for D (5 bases each). Trimming took off 10 bases at V and 3 bases at J, with 10 bases between the two ends. The germline CDR1 and CDR2 sequences are ENHRY and SYGVKD. The CDR3 consists of 11 residues.

This chain links TRBV29-1 with TRBJ1-5, with TRBD1 identical over 7 bases. The germline V gene has CDR1 SQVTM and CDR2 ANQGSEA. V was pared by 5 bases and J by 5 bases, with 6 bases of the junction left unmatched. The CDR3 consists of 13 residues. CDR3 DNA sequence: TGCAGCGTTTCCAGGGGGATTGATCAGCCCCAGCATTTT. Encoded protein: CSVSRGIDQPQHF.

This clonotype was seen repeatedly, ten times or more. This rearrangement joins TRBV12-3 or TRBV12-4 to TRBJ2-1; maybe TRBD2 (5 bases). V shed 5 bases and J shed 0 bases, with 11 bases lying between them. The CDR3 sequence is 15 residues long. The CDR3 sequence is CASSTTGSSYNEQFF. The CDR3 DNA follows: TGTGCCAGCAGTACGACGGGGAGCTCCTACAATGAGCAGTTCTTC.

This clonotype was observed many times. The genes are TRBV7-2 and TRBJ1-3; D gene unclear. This CDR3 spans 12 amino acids. Germline CDR1 SGHTA, CDR2 FQGNSA. Trimming stripped 5 bases from V and 4 bases from J, with 6 bases between. The DNA for the CDR3 is TGTGCCAGCAGCCCCGGGGGAAACACCATATATTTT. Translating gives CASSPGGNTIYF.

The rearrangement uses TRBV6-8 and TRBJ1-1; unclear D gene. The CDR3 sequence is 13 residues long. V lost 2 bases to trimming and J lost 7 bases, with 11 bases between them. CDR1 is MNHGY and CDR2 is SAAAGT in the germline V gene. CDR3: CASSYGNTDEAFF. The CDR3 DNA sequence: TGTGCCAGCAGTTACGGTAATACAGATGAAGCTTTCTTT.